The 19 T cell receptor beta chains below all came from one sample that was sequenced in a study of vaccination effects on CD4 cells after COVID-19. TCRdb keeps only in-frame clones here, not all; method: immunoSEQ multiplex PCR. The table has around 71,000 clones, roughly three quarters seen once. What these receptors recognize is not known. Expansion of antigen-specific CD4+ T cells with viral peptide pools was carried out by the ViraFEST assay before sequencing. CD4+ T cell isolation took place after 10 days of culture. Vaccine recipients, nucleocapsid antibody negative, had no prior SARS-CoV-2 infection. The sample here was CD4+ T cells from PBMCs cultured with HCoV-OC43 spike peptides, taken before COVID-19 vaccination. Subset of the sample: HCoV-OC43 spike overlapping peptide pool stimulation. Receptor source: a human donor who received a COVID-19 vaccine.

CDR3 sequence: CASSLGVLYNEQFF. In nucleotides, the CDR3 is TGCGCCAGCAGCTTGGGGGTACTGTACAATGAGCAGTTCTTC. The chain has TRBV5-1 and TRBJ2-1; D remains ambiguous. Germline CDR1 SGHRS, CDR2 YFSETQ. The V gene lost 0 bases and the J gene lost 4 bases, with 8 bases spanning the gap. The CDR3 has 14 residues.

The sample holds a few counts of this clone. The chain links TRBV7-3 to TRBJ2-2; D remains unclear. Germline V lookup: CDR1 SGHTA, CDR2 FQGTGA. The CDR3 consists of 15 residues. Trimming cost V 2 bases and J 6 bases, with 13 bases left between them. This CDR3 reads CASSLLGFGPGELFF. The CDR3 bases are TGTGCCAGCAGCTTATTGGGGTTCGGGCCCGGGGAGCTGTTTTTT.

This clone was seen just once. The chain has TRBV27 and TRBJ2-1; 15 nucleotides match TRBD2. V gave up 2 bases and J gave up 6 bases; unmatched junction bases: 5. The CDR3 runs 17 residues. Germline CDR1 and CDR2: MNHEY and SMNVEV (reference sequence). CDR3 region: CASSLPGLAGGRNEQFF. DNA of the CDR3: TGTGCCAGCAGTTTACCGGGACTAGCGGGGGGTCGCAATGAGCAGTTCTTC.

This clone was counted once. The chain combines TRBV5-8 with TRBJ1-2; D not certain. Germline CDR1 and CDR2: SGHTS and YDEGEE. V lost 0 bases, J lost 2 bases, and 14 bases lay in between. This CDR3 contains 16 residues. CDR3 in DNA: TGTGCCAGCAGCTTGGGTTCTGGCAGATCCAACTATGGCTACACCTTC. As protein: CASSLGSGRSNYGYTF.

The genes are TRBV18 and TRBJ2-7, with D possibly matching TRBD1 (7 bases). CDR1 and CDR2 from the germline V gene are KGHSH and LQKENI. V lost 6 bases and J lost 3, with 12 bases in between. This CDR3 spans 13 amino acids. The CDR3 DNA is TGTGCCAGCTCTCCAGGGGGGCGCTACGAGCAGTACGTC. Its translation: CASSPGGRYEQYV.

J is TRBJ2-5 and V is TRBV5-1; TRBD1 or TRBD2 may be the D gene (7 bases each). Germline V gene lookup returns CDR1 SGHRS and CDR2 YFSETQ. Trimming removed 3 bases from V and 4 bases from J, with 16 bases in between. CDR3 length: 15 amino acids. The CDR3 here is CASSSRGGGSETQYF. Written as DNA, the CDR3 is TGCGCCAGCAGCTCACGGGGAGGGGGCTCAGAGACCCAGTACTTC.

The V and J genes are TRBV19 and TRBJ2-5; D uncertain. Trimming removed 2 bases from V and 5 bases from J, with 12 bases in between. The CDR3 extends over 14 amino acids. CDR1 and CDR2 from the germline V gene are LNHDA and SQIVND (reference sequence). CDR3 sequence reads: CASSISSVTETQYF. The CDR3 coding sequence is TGTGCCAGTAGTATAAGTTCAGTAACGGAGACCCAGTACTTC.

The chain couples TRBV4-3 to TRBJ1-5; D uncertain. V was pared by 0 bases and J by 5 bases, with 11 bases between. CDR1 LGHNA and CDR2 YSLEER come from the germline V gene. The CDR3 runs to 15 residues. The CDR3 DNA sequence: TGCGCCAGCAGCCAAGATTTCTTTGGTGATCAGCCCCAGCATTTT. Residues: CASSQDFFGDQPQHF.

This clone came up once. J is TRBJ2-4 and V is TRBV5-1; either TRBD1 or TRBD2 may fit D (6 bases each). Trimming removed 4 bases at V and 9 bases at J, with 17 bases between. This CDR3 has 14 residues. Germline CDR1 reads SGHRS; CDR2 reads YFSETQ. The CDR3 region is CASSGGQGQAIQYF. CDR3 nucleotide sequence: TGCGCCAGCAGCGGGGGGCAGGGCCAAGCCATTCAGTACTTC.

This clone was recorded a few times. The chain recombines TRBV14 with TRBJ1-2; no definite D call. CDR3 size: 13 residues. With 4 bases removed from V and 4 bases from J, the gap between germline ends came to 10 bases. Germline loops: CDR1 SGHDN, CDR2 FVKESK. The CDR3 here is CASSRASGYGYTF. The CDR3, as DNA: TGTGCCAGCAGCCGGGCCTCAGGCTATGGCTACACCTTC. Full variable domain (outside the CDR3, taken from reference TRBV14 and TRBJ1-2): EAGVTQFPSHSVIEKGQTVTLRCDPISGHDNLYWYRRVMGKEIKFLLHFVKESKQDESGMPNNRFLAERTGGTYSTLKVQPAELEDSGVYFCASSRASGYGYTFGSGTRLTVV.

The sample holds one count of this clone. The gene calls are TRBV21-1 and TRBJ2-5. TRBV21-1 is a recognized pseudogene. The CDR3 is 15 amino acids. The CDR3 DNA reads TGTGCCAGGGAGGCGGAGGGGGTCGGTACGGAGACCCAGTACTTC. It codes for CAREAEGVGTETQYF.

V gene TRBV7-2 combines with J gene TRBJ2-5, with 7 positions matching TRBD1. J gave up 4 bases and V 5 bases, and 10 bases lay outside the gene matches. Germline CDR1 SGHTA, CDR2 FQGNSA. The CDR3 loop spans 15 amino acids. The CDR3 is CASSTTGWSGETQYF. CDR3 DNA sequence: TGTGCCAGCAGCACGACAGGGTGGAGTGGAGAGACCCAGTACTTC.

This clone is large in the sample. The J gene is TRBJ1-3, the V gene TRBV28; TRBD1 matches at 7 bases. This CDR3 comprises 14 residues. Germline CDR1 is MDHEN and CDR2 is SYDVKM. J gave up 1 base and V 5 bases, and 2 bases lay outside the gene matches. The DNA for the CDR3 is TGTGCCAGCAGTGGGGACAGTTCTGGAAACACCATATATTTT. It yields the protein CASSGDSSGNTIYF.

This rearrangement joins TRBV7-9 to TRBJ2-1, with D unclear. Germline CDR1 and CDR2: SEHNR and FQNEAQ (reference sequence). Trimming removed 3 bases at V and 0 bases at J, with 15 bases between. The CDR3 length is 17 residues. The CDR3 DNA is TGTGCCAGCAGCTTCGGGCACCATACCCCCTCCTACAATGAGCAGTTCTTC. As protein: CASSFGHHTPSYNEQFF. Variable domain in full (rest from reference TRBV7-9 and TRBJ2-1): DTGVSQNPRHKITKRGQNVTFRCDPISEHNRLYWYRQTLGQGPEFLTYFQNEAQLEKSRLLSDRFSAERPKGSFSTLEIQRTEQGDSAMYLCASSFGHHTPSYNEQFFGPGTRLTVL.

The chain uses TRBV18 and TRBJ2-3; D unresolved. This CDR3 comprises 11 residues. CDR1 KGHSH and CDR2 LQKENI come from the germline V gene. V was clipped by 4 bases and J by 2 bases, with 1 base between them. The CDR3 DNA is TGTGCCAGCTCACTCACAGATACGCAGTATTTT. Residues: CASSLTDTQYF.

In its sample, this clone was seen once. The chain employs TRBV2 and TRBJ1-1; 8 bases are shared with TRBD1. V lost 7 bases and J lost 5; bases outside the gene matches: 9. The germline CDR1 and CDR2 sequences are SNHLY and FYNNEI. The length of the CDR3 is 14 residues. CDR3 nucleotides: TGTGCCAGCACCCGGGTGACAGGGGAGACTGAAGCTTTCTTT. Translating gives CASTRVTGETEAFF.

The CDR3 sequence is CASSITNDLLGYTF. Here the CDR3 DNA reads TGTGCCAGCAGTATTACCAATGACCTGTTAGGCTACACCTTC. The gene calls are TRBV6-5 and TRBJ1-2; D call uncertain. The CDR3 loop spans 14 amino acids. The ends were cut back, 5 bases at V and 8 bases at J, with 18 bases in the middle. Germline CDR1 MNHEY, CDR2 SVGAGI.

The genes are TRBV2 and TRBJ2-6; 9 nucleotides match TRBD2. Per the germline V gene, CDR1 is SNHLY and CDR2 is FYNNEI. There are 15 residues in the CDR3. The J segment lost 0 bases and the V segment lost 7 bases, leaving 1 base of the junction unmatched. The CDR3 nucleotides read TGTGCCAGCAAGGGACTAGCCTCTGGGGCCAACGTCCTGACTTTC. Translation gives CASKGLASGANVLTF.

This clone was counted only a few times. V and J are TRBV5-1 and TRBJ2-1; 10 bases agree with TRBD2. Germline V CDR1 and CDR2: SGHRS, YFSETQ. The CDR3 loop spans 19 amino acids. With V trimmed by 3 bases and J by 1 base, 13 bases remained unmatched. The DNA of the CDR3 is TGCGCCAGCAGCTCCCAGGGTGTAGCGGGGGGCCGTTCCTACAATGAGCAGTTCTTC. Its protein is CASSSQGVAGGRSYNEQFF.